The following is a TCR beta chain sequence with its context. Trimming removed 3 bases from V and 2 bases from J; junction bases left unmatched: 1. The CDR3 extends over 14 amino acids. Germline CDR1 KGHSH, CDR2 LQKENI. The assay was immunoSEQ multiplex PCR, and TCRdb's table has in-frame clones only and misses some. The repertoire holds about 40,000 clones, with roughly 92% as singletons. The data were taken from a study of T cell changes during pregnancy in multiple sclerosis. The chain employs TRBV18 and TRBJ2-1; 7 positions match TRBD2. The sequences come from CD4+ T cells from peripheral blood mononuclear cells, collected before pregnancy. The origin of this receptor is a female donor with multiple sclerosis, enrolled in a pregnancy study. This chain's CDR3 is CASSPGGAYNEQFF. CDR3 DNA sequence: TGTGCCAGCTCACCGGGAGGGGCCTACAATGAGCAGTTCTTC.